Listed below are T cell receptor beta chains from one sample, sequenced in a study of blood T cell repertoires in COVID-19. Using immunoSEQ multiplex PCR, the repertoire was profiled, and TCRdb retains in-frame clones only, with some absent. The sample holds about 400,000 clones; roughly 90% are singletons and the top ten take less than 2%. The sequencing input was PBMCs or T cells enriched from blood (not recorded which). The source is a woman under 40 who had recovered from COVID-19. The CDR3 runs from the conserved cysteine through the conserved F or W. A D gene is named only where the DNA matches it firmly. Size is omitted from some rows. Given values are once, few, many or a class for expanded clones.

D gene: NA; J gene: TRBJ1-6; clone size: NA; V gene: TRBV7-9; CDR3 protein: CASSLVGEGRNSPLHF; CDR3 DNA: TGTGCCAGCAGCTTGGTCGGGGAGGGGCGTAATTCACCCCTCCACTTT
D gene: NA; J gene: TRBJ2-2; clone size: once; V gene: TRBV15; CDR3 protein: CATSRRGNTGELFF; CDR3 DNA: TGTGCCACCAGCAGAAGGGGGAACACCGGGGAGCTGTTTTTT
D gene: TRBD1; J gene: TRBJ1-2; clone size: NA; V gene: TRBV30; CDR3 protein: CAWSPRTGQIKYGYTF; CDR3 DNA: TGTGCCTGGAGTCCCAGAACGGGACAGATTAAATATGGCTACACCTTC
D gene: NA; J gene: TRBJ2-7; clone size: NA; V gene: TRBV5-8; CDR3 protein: CASSLGEGGRAYEQYF; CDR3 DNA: TGTGCCAGCAGCTTGGGTGAAGGGGGTCGGGCCTACGAGCAGTACTTC
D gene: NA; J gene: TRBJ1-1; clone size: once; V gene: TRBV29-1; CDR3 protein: CSVMSFLNTEAFF; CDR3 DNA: TGCAGCGTTATGTCCTTCTTGAACACTGAAGCTTTCTTT
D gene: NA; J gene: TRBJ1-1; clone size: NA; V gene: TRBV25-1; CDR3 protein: CASSGRGPNTEAFF; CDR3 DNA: TGTGCCAGCAGTGGCAGGGGACCCAACACTGAAGCTTTCTTT
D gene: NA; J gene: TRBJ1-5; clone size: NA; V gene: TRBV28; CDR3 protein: CASSLSPRGSNQPQHF; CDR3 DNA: TGTGCCAGCAGTTTATCCCCTAGGGGGAGCAATCAGCCCCAGCATTTT
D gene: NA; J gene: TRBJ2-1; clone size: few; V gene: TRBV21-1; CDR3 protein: CASIKSQGDREFF; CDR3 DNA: TGTGCCAGCATCAAGAGTCAGGGGGACCGGGAGTTCTTC
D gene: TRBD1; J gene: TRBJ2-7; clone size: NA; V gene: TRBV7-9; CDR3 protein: CASSLAGGDRSYEQYF; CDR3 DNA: TGTGCCAGCAGCTTAGCTGGTGGGGACAGATCCTACGAGCAGTACTTC
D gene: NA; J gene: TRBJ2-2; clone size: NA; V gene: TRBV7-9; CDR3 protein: CASSLDGGTGELFF; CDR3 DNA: TGTGCCAGCAGCCTAGACGGGGGAACCGGGGAGCTGTTTTTT
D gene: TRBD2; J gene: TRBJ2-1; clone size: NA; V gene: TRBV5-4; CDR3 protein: CASSLGGAKTSGNEQFF; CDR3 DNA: TGTGCCAGCAGCTTGGGGGGGGCTAAGACTAGCGGGAATGAGCAGTTCTTC
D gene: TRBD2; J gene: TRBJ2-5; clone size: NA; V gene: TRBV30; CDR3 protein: CAWSGLAGGETQYF; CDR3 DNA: TGTGCCTGGAGTGGCCTAGCGGGGGGAGAGACCCAGTACTTC
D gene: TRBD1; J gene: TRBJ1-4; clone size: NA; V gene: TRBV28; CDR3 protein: CASSLIGRGQGGEKLFF; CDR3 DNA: TGTGCCAGCAGTTTAATTGGAAGGGGACAGGGTGGCGAAAAACTGTTTTTT
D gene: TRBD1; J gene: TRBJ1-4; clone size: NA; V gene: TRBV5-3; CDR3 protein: CARSWTGGNKANEKLFF; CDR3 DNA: TGTGCCAGAAGCTGGACAGGGGGAAACAAGGCTAATGAAAAACTGTTTTTT
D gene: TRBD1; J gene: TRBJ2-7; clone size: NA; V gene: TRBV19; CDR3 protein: CASSLVGDRGSYEQYF; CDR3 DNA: TGTGCCAGTAGTCTGGTAGGGGACAGGGGGTCCTACGAGCAGTACTTC
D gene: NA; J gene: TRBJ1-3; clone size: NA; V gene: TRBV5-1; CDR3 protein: CASSTTGSSGNTIYF; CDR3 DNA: TGCGCCAGCAGCACCACAGGGAGCTCTGGAAACACCATATATTTT
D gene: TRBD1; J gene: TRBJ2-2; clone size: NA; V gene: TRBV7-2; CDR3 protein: CASSLNRGTGELFF; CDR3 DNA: TGTGCCAGCAGCTTAAACAGGGGCACCGGGGAGCTGTTTTTT
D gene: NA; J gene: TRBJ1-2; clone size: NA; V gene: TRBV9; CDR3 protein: CASGNRGNYGYTF; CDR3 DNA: TGTGCCAGCGGGAATCGGGGGAACTATGGCTACACCTTC
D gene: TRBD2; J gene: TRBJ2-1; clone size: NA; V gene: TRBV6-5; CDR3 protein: CASSYSGVGIYNEQFF; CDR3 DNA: TGTGCCAGCAGTTACAGCGGGGTGGGGATCTACAATGAGCAGTTCTTC